Each of the 27 T cell receptor beta chains below was sequenced from the same sample in a study of cytomegalovirus exposure and HLA in healthy donors. The PCR had 60 Vbeta and 13 Jbeta primers. Assay used: immunoSEQ multiplex PCR; TCRdb lists only in-frame clones, some missing. Among 85,000 to 100,000 clones listed, about 80% were seen once. The sequenced sample consisted of PBMCs. These receptors were taken from a man aged 40-50 years in good health and CMV-seropositive.

The V call is TRBV6-5, the J call TRBJ1-5; TRBD1 matches 8 bases. CDR1 is MNHEY and CDR2 is SVGAGI in the germline V gene. V dropped 5 bases and J dropped 6; count of bases not matched to a gene: 0. This CDR3 spans 12 amino acids. In DNA form, the CDR3 reads TGTGCCAGCAGTGACAGGGGTCAGCCCCAGCATTTT. Amino acid sequence: CASSDRGQPQHF.

The chain recombines TRBV9 with TRBJ2-3, with 7 bases aligning to TRBD2. The CDR3 sequence is 17 residues long. With V trimmed by 4 bases and J by 2 bases, 13 bases remained unmatched. Germline V gives CDR1 SGDLS, CDR2 YYNGEE. CDR3: CASSMLGLLIPTDTQYF. CDR3 nucleotide sequence: TGTGCCAGCAGCATGTTGGGACTACTAATACCCACAGATACGCAGTATTTT.

As DNA, the CDR3 is TGTGCCAGCAGTCCAGACAGGTCCGATTTCGAGCAGTACTTC. Amino acids: CASSPDRSDFEQYF. This chain links TRBV28 with TRBJ2-7; TRBD1 is a possible D gene (6 bases). V was shortened by 5 bases and J by 6 bases, with 17 bases between the two germline ends. The CDR3 spans 14 residues. Per the germline V gene, CDR1 is MDHEN and CDR2 is SYDVKM. Drawing the rest from reference TRBV28 and TRBJ2-7, the complete variable domain is DVKVTQSSRYLVKRTGEKVFLECVQDMDHENMFWYRQDPGLGLRLIYFSYDVKMKEKGDIPEGYSVSREKKERFSLILESASTNQTSMYLCASSPDRSDFEQYFGPGTRLTVT.

The J gene is TRBJ2-7, the V gene TRBV9; TRBD2 matches at 8 bases. After removal of 2 bases from V and 2 bases from J, the junction contained 6 bases not matched to a gene. Germline CDR1 reads SGDLS; CDR2 reads YYNGEE. The CDR3 is 15 residues long. The CDR3 DNA follows: TGTGCCAGCAGCGTCTCAGCGGGGGAAGCCTACGAGCAGTACTTC. It translates to CASSVSAGEAYEQYF.

The CDR3 loop reads CASRSGTSGETQYF. The CDR3 DNA is TGCGCCAGCAGATCCGGGACTAGCGGGGAGACCCAGTACTTC. The chain has TRBV5-1 and TRBJ2-5; 12 bases fit TRBD2. CDR3 size: 14 residues. CDR1 SGHRS and CDR2 YFSETQ come from the germline V gene. V lost 5 bases to trimming and J lost 5 bases; unmatched junction nucleotides: 4.

The chain carries TRBV7-3 and TRBJ1-1; the D gene is possibly TRBD1 (6 bases). This CDR3 comprises 13 residues. CDR1 and CDR2 from the germline V gene are SGHTA and FQGTGA. The V and J ends lost 4 bases and 4 bases respectively, with 10 bases between them. The CDR3 DNA is TGTGCCAGCAGCTCACAGGGTGCCACTGAAGCTTTCTTT. Translation: CASSSQGATEAFF.

This clone was detected a few times. J is TRBJ2-2 and V is TRBV7-8, with 7 nucleotides matching TRBD1. The CDR3 covers 18 residues. The junction had 12 bases not matched to a gene; V was cut back by 4 bases and J by 1 base. Germline V gene sequence: CDR1 SGHVS, CDR2 FQNEAQ. Here the CDR3 reads CASSWMTGPDWNTGELFF. The CDR3 DNA reads as TGTGCCAGCAGCTGGATGACAGGGCCAGACTGGAACACCGGGGAGCTGTTTTTT.

The rearrangement links TRBV7-9 to TRBJ1-6; tentatively, D is TRBD1 (5 bases). V lost 5 bases and J lost 7, with 15 bases in between. The germline gives CDR1 SEHNR, CDR2 FQNEAQ (reference sequence). The CDR3 is 15 residues long. The CDR3 spells CASSRGTAGNSPLHF. The CDR3 coding sequence is TGTGCCAGCAGCCGCGGGACCGCGGGGAATTCACCCCTCCACTTT.

This clone was counted a few times. J is TRBJ2-6 and V is TRBV18; maybe TRBD2 (6 bases). This CDR3 region has 18 residues. Germline values: CDR1 KGHSH, CDR2 LQKENI. V was pared by 1 base and J by 2 bases, with 15 bases between. The CDR3 reads CASSPQEGLGTGANVLTF. In DNA form, the CDR3 reads TGTGCCAGCTCACCACAGGAGGGTCTTGGGACTGGGGCCAACGTCCTGACTTTC.

The chain has TRBV2 and TRBJ2-2; D gene uncertain. This CDR3 comprises 12 residues. V lost 5 bases and J lost 8, with 9 bases in between. The germline V gene encodes CDR1 SNHLY and CDR2 FYNNEI. This CDR3 reads CASSFHQGELFF. CDR3 sequence (DNA): TGTGCCAGCAGTTTCCATCAGGGGGAGCTGTTTTTT.

This chain connects TRBV29-1 to TRBJ1-4, with TRBD1 identical over 9 bases. The CDR3 is 12 residues long. V dropped 7 bases and J dropped 5; count of bases not matched to a gene: 2. CDR1 and CDR2 (germline): SQVTM, ANQGSEA. The CDR3 nucleotides read TGCAGCGGGACAGGGGCAAATGAAAAACTGTTTTTT. This gives the protein CSGTGANEKLFF. Variable domain in full (rest from reference TRBV29-1 and TRBJ1-4): SAVISQKPSRDICQRGTSLTIQCQVDSQVTMMFWYRQQPGQSLTLIATANQGSEATYESGFVIDKFPISRPNLTFSTLTVSNMSPEDSSIYLCSGTGANEKLFFGSGTQLSVL.

The chain employs TRBV10-3 and TRBJ2-5; 7 positions match TRBD2. CDR3 length: 15 amino acids. V shed 4 bases, J shed 4 bases, and the junction held 9 bases outside the gene matches. Looked up from germline, CDR1 is ENHRY and CDR2 is SYGVKD. CDR3 amino acids: CAISGGGGSGETQYF. CDR3 nucleotide sequence: TGTGCCATCAGTGGAGGTGGCGGGAGTGGAGAGACCCAGTACTTC.

Here the CDR3 DNA reads TGTGCCAGCAGTTACTTGAGTATGGTGAGGGTGGGAGGCTACACCTTC. Amino acids: CASSYLSMVRVGGYTF. The chain recombines TRBV6-5 with TRBJ1-2; D ambiguous. V was pared by 1 base and J by 8 bases, with 20 bases between. The germline CDR1 and CDR2 sequences are MNHEY and SVGAGI. The CDR3 contains 16 residues.

J is TRBJ1-5 and V is TRBV5-4, with D possibly TRBD1 on 5 matching bases. The CDR3 totals 14 residues. Trimming pared 6 bases from V and 4 bases from J, leaving 14 bases between. The germline CDR1 and CDR2 sequences are SGHNT and YYREEE (reference sequence). The DNA for the CDR3 is TGTGCCAGCACCATCGGGGGATCTAATCAGCCCCAGCATTTT. Protein product: CASTIGGSNQPQHF. Looking up the rest from reference TRBV5-4 and TRBJ1-5 gives the full variable domain: ETGVTQSPTHLIKTRGQQVTLRCSSQSGHNTVSWYQQALGQGPQFIFQYYREEENGRGNFPPRFSGLQFPNYSSELNVNALELDDSALYLCASTIGGSNQPQHFGDGTRLSIL.

The rearrangement uses TRBV7-9 and TRBJ2-1; 8 bases line up with TRBD2. This CDR3 has 16 residues. The V and J ends lost 4 bases and 0 bases, in that order; junction bases with no gene match: 5. Germline CDR1 SEHNR, CDR2 FQNEAQ (reference sequence). CDR3 coding DNA: TGTGCCAGCAGCTCGCGGACTAGCTACTCCTACAATGAGCAGTTCTTC. Protein sequence: CASSSRTSYSYNEQFF.

The gene calls are TRBV5-4 and TRBJ1-3, with 7 bases matching TRBD1. From germline, CDR1 is SGHNT and CDR2 YYREEE (reference sequence). This CDR3 has 16 residues. The J segment lost 0 bases and the V segment lost 4 bases, leaving 7 bases of the junction unmatched. The CDR3 coding sequence is TGTGCCAGCAGCACCCGACAGGGCGGCTCTGGAAACACCATATATTTT. Protein sequence: CASSTRQGGSGNTIYF.

The chain joins TRBV4-3 to TRBJ2-2; 11 bases fit TRBD2. The CDR3 is made up of 18 amino acids. Germline-derived CDR1 and CDR2 are LGHNA and YSLEER. Trimming at V came to 0 bases and at J to 7 bases, leaving 10 bases not matched to a gene. CDR3 in amino acids: CASSQETVAGGPGGELFF. The CDR3 nucleotides are TGCGCCAGCAGCCAAGAGACTGTAGCGGGAGGGCCAGGCGGGGAGCTGTTTTTT.

This chain connects TRBV21-1 to TRBJ2-2; the DNA was not used to check the table's D call, TRBD2. TRBV21-1 is recorded as a pseudogene. CDR3 length: 17 amino acids. In nucleotides, the CDR3 is TGTGCCAGCAGCAAAATGAAACGGGAAATGAACACCGGGGAGCTGTTTTTT. It codes for CASSKMKREMNTGELFF.

The chain employs TRBV11-3 and TRBJ2-5, with D possibly TRBD2 on 5 matching bases. V was clipped by 0 bases and J by 10 bases, with 24 bases between them. The CDR3 has 17 residues. The germline CDR1 and CDR2 sequences are SGHNT and YENEEA. In DNA form, the CDR3 reads TGTGCCAGCAGCTTAGATCGTTGCGGGTGGTCCAGGTTCGGCCAGTACTTC. This sequence encodes CASSLDRCGWSRFGQYF.

The chain joins TRBV28 to TRBJ2-7; D is uncertain. V dropped 4 bases and J dropped 6 bases, with 10 bases sitting between them. The germline V gene has CDR1 MDHEN and CDR2 SYDVKM. This CDR3 is 12 amino acids long. The CDR3 here is CASSSILREQYF. The CDR3 DNA follows: TGTGCCAGCAGTTCTATCCTCCGCGAGCAGTACTTC.

This sequence joins TRBV7-9 and TRBJ2-1; a possible D gene is TRBD2 (5 bases). Germline V CDR1 and CDR2: SEHNR, FQNEAQ (reference sequence). Trimming stripped 8 bases from V and 2 bases from J, with 13 bases between. The CDR3 runs to 14 residues. DNA of the CDR3: TGTGCCAGCGGAGGTCGGAAAACCTACAATGAGCAGTTCTTC. This translates into CASGGRKTYNEQFF.

About this clone itself: At one boundary the junction diverges from the germline segment, which might be a read error. V and J are TRBV7-7 and TRBJ2-7, with 8 nucleotides matching TRBD2. Germline V gene lookup returns CDR1 SSHAT and CDR2 FNYEAQ (reference sequence). This CDR3 region has 13 residues. CDR3 bases: TGTGCTAGCAGCCCGACTAGCGCTCGTGAGCAGTACTTC. This encodes CASSPTSAREQYF.

The V and J genes are TRBV5-1 and TRBJ2-4; D not certain. The germline V gene has CDR1 SGHRS and CDR2 YFSETQ. V gave up 0 bases and J gave up 0 bases, with 4 bases separating them. CDR3 size: 14 residues. The CDR3 sequence is CASSLDGAKNIQYF. The CDR3 coding sequence is TGCGCCAGCAGCTTGGACGGAGCCAAAAACATTCAGTACTTC. Based on the CDR3 plus reference TRBV5-1 and TRBJ2-4, the full variable domain is KAGVTQTPRYLIKTRGQQVTLSCSPISGHRSVSWYQQTPGQGLQFLFEYFSETQRNKGNFPGRFSGRQFSNSRSEMNVSTLELGDSALYLCASSLDGAKNIQYFGAGTRLSVL.

The CDR3 is CASSSEDSDYGYTF. CDR3 sequence (DNA): TGTGCCAGCAGCTCCGAGGATTCGGACTATGGCTACACCTTC. This chain joins TRBV6-5 and TRBJ1-2; D remains ambiguous. Trimming removed 6 bases from V and 3 bases from J, with 14 bases in between. The germline V gene has CDR1 MNHEY and CDR2 SVGAGI. The CDR3 contains 14 residues.

In this sample, this clone turned up once. The genes are TRBV5-6 and TRBJ1-4; D is ambiguous. The CDR3 covers 15 residues. In germline, CDR1 is SGHDT, CDR2 YYEEEE. Trimming removed 2 bases at V and 3 bases at J, with 11 bases between. The CDR3 reads CASSFGSPANEKLFF. The DNA for the CDR3 is TGTGCCAGCAGCTTCGGTTCCCCCGCTAATGAAAAACTGTTTTTT.

This rearrangement joins TRBV5-1 to TRBJ1-2; possibly TRBD1 for D (6 bases). The CDR3 has 14 amino acids. CDR1 is SGHRS, CDR2 YFSETQ, per germline. Trimming stripped 4 bases from V and 4 bases from J, with 14 bases between. This chain's CDR3 is CASSPLDRSYGYTF. The CDR3 bases are TGCGCCAGCAGCCCGCTCGACAGGTCCTATGGCTACACCTTC.

Only a few counts were recorded for this clone. The rearrangement uses TRBV6-5 and TRBJ2-7, with 7 bases that match TRBD2. The CDR3 runs 13 residues. Germline V gives CDR1 MNHEY, CDR2 SVGAGI. V shed 5 bases, J shed 6 bases, and the junction held 7 bases outside the gene matches. In nucleotides, the CDR3 is TGTGCCAGCAGTGAGGGGCGGGGGACCGAGCAGTACTTC. Protein: CASSEGRGTEQYF.